These T cell receptor beta chains were read from a single sample in a study of blood T cell repertoires in COVID-19. Profiling relied on immunoSEQ multiplex PCR, and the TCRdb table lists in-frame clones only, not all of them. The table includes about 75,000 clones, 79% detected once. The specimen sequenced was peripheral blood. These receptors came from a woman at least 80 years old with active or convalescent COVID-19. Each CDR3 is given with its conserved first and last residue. Each record gives: clone size, D gene, V gene, J gene, CDR3 protein, CDR3 DNA. The D gene is left open where the match is weak. Clone size appears in some rows only: once, few, many, or a class for an expanded clone.

-	-	TRBV5-1	TRBJ2-1	CASSLPTGRYSYNEQFF	TGCGCCAGCAGCTTGCCGACAGGGAGGTACTCCTACAATGAGCAGTTCTTC
-	TRBD1	TRBV9	TRBJ1-1	CASSTWDSLNTEAFF	TGTGCCAGCAGCACTTGGGACAGCCTGAACACTGAAGCTTTCTTT
-	-	TRBV7-9	TRBJ1-5	CASSSGQVHQPQHF	TGTGCCAGCAGCTCGGGACAAGTTCATCAGCCCCAGCATTTT
-	-	TRBV28	TRBJ1-2	CASSKLGRGNYGYTF	TGTGCCAGCAGCAAGCTTGGTAGGGGTAACTATGGCTACACCTTC
once	TRBD2	TRBV11-3	TRBJ2-3	CASSLGLAGTRTDTQYF	TGTGCCAGCAGCTTAGGGCTAGCGGGAACAAGGACAGATACGCAGTATTTT
once	TRBD2	TRBV6-2/TRBV6-3	TRBJ2-3	CASSVGGGPGTDTQYF	TGTGCCAGCAGCGTGGGGGGAGGGCCGGGCACAGATACGCAGTATTTT
-	TRBD2	TRBV7-9	TRBJ2-2	CASSFGGDTGELFF	TGTGCCAGCAGCTTTGGGGGGGACACCGGGGAGCTGTTTTTT
few	TRBD1	TRBV18	TRBJ1-1	CASSHQGGTEAFF	TGTGCCAGCTCCCACCAGGGGGGAACTGAAGCTTTCTTT
-	-	TRBV18	TRBJ2-3	CASSPTLRWTEDTDTQYF	TGTGCCAGCTCACCAACCCTCCGCTGGACAGAGGATACAGATACGCAGTATTTT
medium-sized	TRBD2	TRBV9	TRBJ2-1	CASSVYRAGAGNEQFF	TGTGCCAGCAGCGTCTATAGAGCGGGAGCAGGTAATGAGCAGTTCTTC
-	TRBD2	TRBV5-1	TRBJ2-7	CASSLGGTSGNEQYF	TGCGCCAGCAGCTTGGGTGGGACTAGCGGCAACGAGCAGTACTTC
-	-	TRBV27	TRBJ2-7	CASSSRQSSYEQYF	TGTGCCAGCAGTTCACGACAGAGCTCCTACGAGCAGTACTTC
-	TRBD2	TRBV7-3	TRBJ2-2	CASSPYGGTQKPGELFF	TGTGCCAGCAGCCCATACGGGGGGACCCAGAAACCCGGGGAGCTGTTTTTT
-	-	TRBV5-1	TRBJ1-2	CASSLWGQGGDYGYTF	TGCGCCAGCAGCTTGTGGGGCCAGGGAGGGGACTATGGCTACACCTTC
-	-	TRBV28	TRBJ2-1	CASSFNPQGQFF	TGTGCCAGCAGTTTTAACCCTCAGGGGCAGTTCTTC
-	-	TRBV6-6	TRBJ2-7	CASSYGSWGYEQYF	TGTGCCAGCAGTTACGGGAGCTGGGGCTACGAGCAGTACTTC
-	TRBD1	TRBV7-9	TRBJ2-5	CASSINRGSETQYF	TGTGCCAGCAGCATAAACAGGGGCTCAGAGACCCAGTACTTC
-	-	TRBV7-8	TRBJ2-7	CASSLGSGDLSYEQYF	TGTGCCAGCAGCTTGGGTTCGGGGGACCTCTCCTACGAGCAGTACTTC
-	-	TRBV18	TRBJ2-1	CASSPIGGISYNEQFF	TGTGCCAGCTCACCTATAGGAGGAATCTCCTACAATGAGCAGTTCTTC
-	-	TRBV6-5	TRBJ2-5	CASSYGVVRAQETQYF	TGTGCCAGCAGTTACGGTGTGGTGCGGGCCCAAGAGACCCAGTACTTC
once	-	TRBV4-1	TRBJ1-2	CASSHVSRKGYTF	TGCGCCAGCAGCCATGTGTCGAGGAAAGGCTACACCTTC
-	TRBD2	TRBV6-5	TRBJ2-1	CASTRAGGMNNEQFF	TGTGCCAGTACTAGAGCGGGGGGGATGAACAATGAGCAGTTCTTC
few	-	TRBV28	TRBJ2-7	CASQKQGQYEQYF	TGTGCCAGCCAAAAACAGGGTCAGTACGAGCAGTACTTC
-	TRBD1	TRBV6-5	TRBJ1-6	CASRGGQSNSPLHF	TGTGCCAGCAGGGGGGGACAGTCTAATTCACCCCTCCACTTT
-	TRBD1	TRBV4-3	TRBJ2-6	CASSKRGQAGSGANVLTF	TGCGCCAGCAGCAAGAGGGGACAGGCGGGGTCTGGGGCCAACGTCCTGACTTTC
-	TRBD2	TRBV10-3	TRBJ2-1	CATAGLAGENEQFF	TGTGCCACCGCTGGACTAGCGGGAGAGAATGAGCAGTTCTTC
-	TRBD2	TRBV4-2	TRBJ2-1	CASSLTGLAGFNRYSYNEQFF	TGTGCCAGCAGCCTAACTGGACTAGCGGGTTTCAATCGGTACTCCTACAATGAGCAGTTCTTC
-	TRBD1	TRBV5-1	TRBJ1-2	CASSQSRDRDRYGYTF	TGCGCCAGCAGCCAGTCCCGGGACAGGGACCGCTATGGCTACACCTTC
-	-	TRBV2	TRBJ2-7	CARRGPAYEQYF	TGTGCCAGGCGGGGGCCCGCCTACGAGCAGTACTTC
-	TRBD1	TRBV4-3	TRBJ1-4	CASSHTQGAFSEKLFF	TGCGCCAGCAGCCACACACAGGGGGCTTTTAGTGAAAAACTGTTTTTT
few	TRBD2	TRBV5-1	TRBJ2-5	CASSLGTSQPQYF	TGCGCCAGCAGCTTGGGGACTAGCCAGCCACAGTACTTC
-	TRBD2	TRBV27	TRBJ2-7	CASSLSLASGSRGEQYF	TGTGCCAGCAGTTTATCTTTGGCTAGCGGGAGTAGGGGCGAGCAGTACTTC
-	TRBD1	TRBV27	TRBJ2-5	CASSYRGRGETQYF	TGTGCCAGCAGTTACAGGGGGCGCGGAGAGACCCAGTACTTC